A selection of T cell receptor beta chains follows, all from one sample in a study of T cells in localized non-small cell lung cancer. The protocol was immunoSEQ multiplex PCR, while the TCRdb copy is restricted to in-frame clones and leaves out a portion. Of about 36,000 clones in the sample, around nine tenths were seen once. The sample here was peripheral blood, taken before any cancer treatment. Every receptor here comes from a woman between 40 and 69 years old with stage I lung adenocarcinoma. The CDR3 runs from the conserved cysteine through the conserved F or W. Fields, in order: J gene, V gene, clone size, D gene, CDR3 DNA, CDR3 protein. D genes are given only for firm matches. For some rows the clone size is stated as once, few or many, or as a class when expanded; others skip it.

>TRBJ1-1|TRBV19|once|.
TGTGCCAGTAGTTCAAAAAGAGGGAGTGCTGAAGCTTTCTTT
CASSSKRGSAEAFF
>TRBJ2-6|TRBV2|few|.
TGTGCCACATCGCCCCACGGGGCCAACGTCCTGACTTTC
CATSPHGANVLTF
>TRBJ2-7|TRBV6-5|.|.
TGTGCCAGCAGTTACCGGAACGAGCAGTACTTC
CASSYRNEQYF
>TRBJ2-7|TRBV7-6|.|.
TGTGCCAGCAGGCCGCTCCGGACTACAGGGTTCAACAACGAGCAGTACTTC
CASRPLRTTGFNNEQYF
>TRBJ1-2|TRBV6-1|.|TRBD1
TGTGCCAGCAAAACGGGACAGGGTTATTACGGCTACACCTTC
CASKTGQGYYGYTF
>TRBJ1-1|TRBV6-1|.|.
TGTGCCAGCAGCCAGGAACGACAGACCTGGGCTGAAGCTTTCTTT
CASSQERQTWAEAFF
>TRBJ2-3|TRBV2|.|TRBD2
TGTGCCAGCAACCGGGCGCGTAGCGGGGGCCAAGGGAATACGCAGTATTTT
CASNRARSGGQGNTQYF
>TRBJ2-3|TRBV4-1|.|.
TGCGCCAGCAGCCAATTTGCAGATACGCAGTATTTT
CASSQFADTQYF
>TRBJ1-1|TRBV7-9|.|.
TGTGCCAGCAGCTTATTACTTCGTGGGGGCAAAGACACTGAAGCTTTCTTT
CASSLLLRGGKDTEAFF
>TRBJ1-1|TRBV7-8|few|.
TGTGCCAGCAGGACTGCCAAGCCGGACGGAAAGTTAATCTTT
CASRTAKPDGKLIF
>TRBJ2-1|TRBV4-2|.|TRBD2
TGTGCCAGCAGCCAAGAGGGAACTAGCGGCGCATACAATGAGCAGTTCTTC
CASSQEGTSGAYNEQFF
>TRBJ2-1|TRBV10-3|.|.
TGTGCCATCAGTGAGTCTGTAGGGGGCTCCTACAATGAGCAGTTCTTC
CAISESVGGSYNEQFF
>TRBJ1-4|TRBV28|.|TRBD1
TGTGCCAGCAGTTTGGGTATAAACAGGGGACTCAATGAAAAACTGTTTTTT
CASSLGINRGLNEKLFF
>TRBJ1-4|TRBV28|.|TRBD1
TGTGCCAGCAGTTTTCCCGGACAGGGGTCGAGTGAAAAACTGTTTTTT
CASSFPGQGSSEKLFF
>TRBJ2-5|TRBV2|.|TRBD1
TGTGCCAGCAGTTTCACAGGGGGAATGGAGACCCAGTACTTC
CASSFTGGMETQYF
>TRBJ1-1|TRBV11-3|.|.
TGTGCCAGCAGCCCCCGCCCTCCCGTGGCTTTCTTT
CASSPRPPVAFF
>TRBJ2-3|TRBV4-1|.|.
TGCGCCAGCAGCCAAGATCCCGGACAGCTCACAGATACGCAGTATTTT
CASSQDPGQLTDTQYF
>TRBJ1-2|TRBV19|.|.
TGTGCCAGTAGTATAAGAAGGGAAGGGCCTTTTAGCTATGGCTACACCTTC
CASSIRREGPFSYGYTF
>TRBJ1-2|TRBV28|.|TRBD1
TGTGCCAGCAGTCCCTCAACGACAGGGCTCGGCTACACCTTC
CASSPSTTGLGYTF
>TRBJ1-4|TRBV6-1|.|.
TGTGCCAGCCGCAGGGGTACTACTAATGAAAAACTGTTTTTT
CASRRGTTNEKLFF
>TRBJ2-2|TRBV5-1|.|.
TGCGCCAGCACCGGAGACAGAAACACCGGGGAGCTGTTTTTT
CASTGDRNTGELFF
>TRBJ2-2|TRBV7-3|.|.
TGTGCCAGCAGCCTGGAGGGGGGATCTGGGGAGCTGTTTTTT
CASSLEGGSGELFF